The next 20 T cell receptor beta chains were all read from a single sample in a study of cytomegalovirus exposure and HLA in healthy donors. It was with 60 Vbeta and 13 Jbeta primers that the PCR ran. Libraries were prepared by immunoSEQ multiplex PCR; TCRdb keeps only in-frame clonotypes and omits some of them. The sample lists 100,000 to 150,000 clones, roughly 82% seen once, with 9.5% to 15% in the top ten. Sequenced sample: PBMCs. All receptors derive from a woman aged 40 to 50 in good health and CMV-seropositive.

This clone was seen just once. The rearrangement links TRBV7-3 to TRBJ2-1; 10 bases are shared with TRBD1. The CDR3 has 16 residues. V was clipped by 5 bases and J by 9 bases; unmatched bases: 13. Germline CDR1 is SGHTA and CDR2 is FQGTGA. In DNA form, the CDR3 reads TGTGCCAGCAGCGTCGCGGGGACAGGGGCTACGGGTGAGCAGTTCTTC. Amino acids: CASSVAGTGATGEQFF.

The CDR3 DNA sequence: TGTGCCAGCAGCGGAGCGGGACTCTCCTACGAGCAGTACTTC. This translates into CASSGAGLSYEQYF. The chain joins TRBV7-2 to TRBJ2-7; the match to TRBD2 covers 7 bases. Looked up from germline, CDR1 is SGHTA and CDR2 is FQGNSA. The CDR3 spans 14 residues. V was pared by 5 bases and J by 0 bases, with 4 bases of the junction left unmatched.

The CDR3 bases are TGTGCCAGCAGTAAACCCACGACTAGCGGGAGTTACGAGCAGTACTTC. It codes for CASSKPTTSGSYEQYF. The chain joins TRBV28 to TRBJ2-7, with 12 bases that match TRBD2. This CDR3 is 16 amino acids long. Per germline, CDR1 MDHEN and CDR2 SYDVKM. The ends lost 5 bases at V and 4 bases at J; junction bases unmatched: 9.

The chain recombines TRBV13 with TRBJ2-7, with 9 bases that match TRBD2. The CDR3 has 14 residues. CDR1 is PRHDT, CDR2 FYEKMQ, per germline (reference sequence). V shed 5 bases and J 7 bases; nucleotides not matched to a gene: 9. The CDR3 here is CASSQLAGRGEQYF. CDR3 bases: TGTGCCAGCAGCCAACTAGCGGGTCGGGGGGAGCAGTACTTC.

V and J are TRBV7-3 and TRBJ2-6, with TRBD2 matching 7 bases. This CDR3 comprises 16 residues. The germline V gene has CDR1 SGHTA and CDR2 FQGTGA. V shed 4 bases, J shed 2 bases, and the junction held 5 bases outside the gene matches. CDR3 DNA: TGTGCCAGCAGCTCGTGGGGGAGGGCTGGGGCCAACGTCCTGACTTTC. This codes for CASSSWGRAGANVLTF.

This clone occurred once. This rearrangement joins TRBV5-1 to TRBJ1-4; D is ambiguous. In germline, CDR1 is SGHRS, CDR2 YFSETQ. Between the trimmed V and J ends, which lost 4 bases and 4 bases, there was a span of 11 bases. The CDR3 contains 14 residues. The CDR3 loop is CASSGGGNNEKLFF. In DNA, the CDR3 is TGCGCCAGCAGCGGCGGAGGGAATAATGAAAAACTGTTTTTT. The full variable domain, its missing parts supplied by reference TRBV5-1 and TRBJ1-4, is KAGVTQTPRYLIKTRGQQVTLSCSPISGHRSVSWYQQTPGQGLQFLFEYFSETQRNKGNFPGRFSGRQFSNSRSEMNVSTLELGDSALYLCASSGGGNNEKLFFGSGTQLSVL.

The chain recombines TRBV30 with TRBJ2-3, with 8 bases lining up with TRBD2. Trimming cost V 0 bases and J 4 bases; bases outside gene matches: 9. This CDR3 spans 16 amino acids. Germline V gene data show CDR1 as GTSNPN and CDR2 as SVGIG (reference sequence). This CDR3 reads CAWSVPGAGGADTQYF. The CDR3, as DNA: TGTGCCTGGAGTGTACCTGGGGCGGGGGGAGCAGATACGCAGTATTTT.

The rearrangement links TRBV29-1 to TRBJ2-5; 12 bases agree with TRBD2. V lost 2 bases and J lost 4; bases outside the gene matches: 14. CDR3 length equals 18 residues. CDR1 and CDR2 (germline): SQVTM, ANQGSEA. The CDR3 DNA reads TGCAGCGTTGAATCAGGGACAGGTCCTAGCGGGAGGGCAGAGACCCAGTACTTC. Its translation: CSVESGTGPSGRAETQYF.

The J gene is TRBJ2-2, the V gene TRBV28, with D possibly TRBD2 on 6 matching bases. The CDR3 sequence is 14 residues long. Germline V gene lookup returns CDR1 MDHEN and CDR2 SYDVKM. V was shortened by 6 bases and J by 4 bases, with 12 bases between the two germline ends. The CDR3 spells CASRSAGLTGELFF. CDR3 DNA sequence: TGTGCCAGCAGATCAGCGGGTCTCACCGGGGAGCTGTTTTTT.

This sequence joins TRBV25-1 and TRBJ1-1; D unclear. CDR1 MGHDK and CDR2 SYGVNS come from the germline V gene. Trimming cost V 9 bases and J 6 bases, with 8 bases left between them. This CDR3 has 10 amino acids. Here the CDR3 reads CASPHPEAFF. The CDR3 DNA sequence: TGTGCCAGTCCCCATCCTGAAGCTTTCTTT. The full variable domain, with the rest looked up from reference TRBV25-1 and TRBJ1-1, is EADIYQTPRYLVIGTGKKITLECSQTMGHDKMYWYQQDPGMELHLIHYSYGVNSTEKGDLSSESTVSRIRTEHFPLTLESARPSHTSQYLCASPHPEAFFGQGTRLTVV.

The rearrangement joins TRBV29-1 to TRBJ2-3; 9 nucleotides align to TRBD2. CDR3 length: 15 amino acids. The V and J ends lost 6 bases and 0 bases, in that order; junction bases with no gene match: 7. Per the germline V gene, CDR1 is SQVTM and CDR2 is ANQGSEA. CDR3 bases: TGCAGCGTGAGGGCGGGGGGGACTAGCACAGATACGCAGTATTTT. It specifies CSVRAGGTSTDTQYF.

The V and J genes are TRBV5-1 and TRBJ2-1; no firm D call. Deletions cut 1 base from V and 0 bases from J, with 14 bases between. The CDR3 has 17 residues. From germline, CDR1 is SGHRS and CDR2 YFSETQ. The chain's CDR3 is CASSLTMAVSSYNEQFF. DNA of the CDR3: TGCGCCAGCAGCTTGACTATGGCGGTGAGCTCCTACAATGAGCAGTTCTTC.

The chain joins TRBV6-5 to TRBJ2-1; 9 bases line up with TRBD2. This CDR3 has 15 amino acids. Unmatched junction bases numbered 6, after V lost 2 bases and J lost 7 bases. Germline loops: CDR1 MNHEY, CDR2 SVGAGI. This CDR3 reads CASSYVAGVWNEQFF. CDR3 DNA sequence: TGTGCCAGCAGTTACGTAGCGGGAGTTTGGAATGAGCAGTTCTTC.

The gene calls are TRBV7-9 and TRBJ2-7; D may be TRBD2 (5 bases). V lost 2 bases, J lost 0 bases, and 8 bases lay in between. Germline loops: CDR1 SEHNR, CDR2 FQNEAQ (reference sequence). The CDR3 has 14 amino acids. The CDR3 DNA reads TGTGCCAGCAGCTTATCAACTAGCTCCTACGAGCAGTACTTC. Its protein product is CASSLSTSSYEQYF. Drawing the rest from reference TRBV7-9 and TRBJ2-7, the complete variable domain is DTGVSQNPRHKITKRGQNVTFRCDPISEHNRLYWYRQTLGQGPEFLTYFQNEAQLEKSRLLSDRFSAERPKGSFSTLEIQRTEQGDSAMYLCASSLSTSSYEQYFGPGTRLTVT.

This clone occurred a few times. The CDR3 reads CASSRALAGVRETQYF. CDR3 DNA: TGTGCCAGCAGCCGGGCACTAGCGGGAGTCAGGGAGACCCAGTACTTC. V gene TRBV7-2 combines with J gene TRBJ2-5, with 11 bases aligning to TRBD2. The V segment lost 5 bases and the J segment 5 bases; nucleotides outside the gene matches: 10. CDR1 is SGHTA, CDR2 FQGNSA, per germline. CDR3 size: 16 residues.

The gene calls are TRBV29-1 and TRBJ2-7; a weak D match, TRBD2 (5 bases). The CDR3 sequence is 15 residues long. Per the germline V gene, CDR1 is SQVTM and CDR2 is ANQGSEA. Trimming pared 4 bases from V and 0 bases from J, leaving 16 bases between. DNA of the CDR3: TGCAGCGTTGGGTATTTAGCGTCTGGCTCCTACGAGCAGTACTTC. Protein: CSVGYLASGSYEQYF.

The rearrangement joins TRBV5-4 to TRBJ2-7; the match to TRBD1 covers 7 bases. Germline CDR1 is SGHNT and CDR2 is YYREEE (reference sequence). The CDR3 extends over 14 amino acids. Trimming at V came to 1 base and at J to 5 bases, leaving 6 bases not matched to a gene. CDR3 nucleotide sequence: TGTGCCAGCAGCTTGAGCCAGGGGGTGAACGAGCAGTACTTC. Translation gives CASSLSQGVNEQYF.

The V and J genes are TRBV6-4 and TRBJ2-3; D is unresolved. CDR3 length: 13 amino acids. The germline CDR1 and CDR2 sequences are MRHNA and SNTAGT. The V and J ends lost 6 bases and 2 bases respectively, with 9 bases between them. This CDR3 is CASSIDFTDTQYF. The DNA of the CDR3 is TGTGCCAGCAGCATCGACTTCACAGATACGCAGTATTTT.

A note on this clone: This CDR3 is also generated by other DNA sequences in the sample. The chain couples TRBV19 to TRBJ1-5; 9 nucleotides line up with TRBD1. Per the germline V gene, CDR1 is LNHDA and CDR2 is SQIVND (reference sequence). The CDR3 spans 14 residues. V shed 5 bases, J shed 6 bases, and the junction held 5 bases outside the gene matches. The chain's CDR3 is CASSEQGAGQPQHF. CDR3 in DNA: TGTGCCAGTAGTGAACAGGGGGCAGGTCAGCCCCAGCATTTT.

The V call is TRBV28, the J call TRBJ2-3; D is perhaps TRBD2 (6 bases). Germline-derived CDR1 and CDR2 are MDHEN and SYDVKM. CDR3 length: 15 residues. Trimming pared 4 bases from V and 1 base from J, leaving 12 bases between. The CDR3 bases are TGTGCCAGCAGTTCAGGGTGGAGGGGCACAGATACGCAGTATTTT. Protein: CASSSGWRGTDTQYF. The variable domain in full, completed from reference TRBV28 and TRBJ2-3, reads DVKVTQSSRYLVKRTGEKVFLECVQDMDHENMFWYRQDPGLGLRLIYFSYDVKMKEKGDIPEGYSVSREKKERFSLILESASTNQTSMYLCASSSGWRGTDTQYFGPGTRLTVL.